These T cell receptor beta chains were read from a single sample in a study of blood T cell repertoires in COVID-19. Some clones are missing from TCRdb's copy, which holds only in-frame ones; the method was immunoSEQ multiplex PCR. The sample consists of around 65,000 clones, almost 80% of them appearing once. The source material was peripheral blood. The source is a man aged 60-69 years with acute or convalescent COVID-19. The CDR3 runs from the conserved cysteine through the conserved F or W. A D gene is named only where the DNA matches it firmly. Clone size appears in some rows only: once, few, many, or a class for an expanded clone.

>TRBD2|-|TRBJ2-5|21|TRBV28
CASSPYHGLAGGQRYQETQYF
TGTGCCAGCAGTCCCTACCACGGACTAGCGGGGGGGCAGAGGTACCAAGAGACCCAGTACTTC
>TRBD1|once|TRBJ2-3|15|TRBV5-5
CASSLGQGLVDTQYF
TGTGCCAGCAGCTTGGGACAGGGGCTTGTTGATACGCAGTATTTT
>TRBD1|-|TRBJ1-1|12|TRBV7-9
CASSPGTGRTFF
TGTGCCAGCAGTCCCGGGACAGGGAGAACTTTCTTT
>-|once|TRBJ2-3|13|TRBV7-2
CASSRTSTDTQYF
TGTGCCAGCAGCCGGACTAGCACAGATACGCAGTATTTT
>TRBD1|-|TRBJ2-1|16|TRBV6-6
CASRDMTGGSYNEQFF
TGTGCCAGCAGGGACATGACAGGGGGCTCCTACAATGAGCAGTTCTTC
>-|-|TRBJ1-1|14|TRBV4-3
CASSQEASDTEAFF
TGCGCCAGCAGCCAAGAGGCGAGCGACACTGAAGCTTTCTTT
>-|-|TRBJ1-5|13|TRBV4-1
CASSQDGGQPQHF
TGCGCCAGCAGCCAAGACGGGGGTCAGCCCCAGCATTTT
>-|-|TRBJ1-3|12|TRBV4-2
CASSSSGDTIYF
TGTGCCAGCAGCTCAAGCGGAGACACCATATATTTT
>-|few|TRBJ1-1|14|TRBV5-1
CASSERRGLDEAFF
TGCGCCAGCAGCGAAAGGCGGGGATTAGATGAAGCTTTCTTT
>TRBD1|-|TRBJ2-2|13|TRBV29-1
CSVGQGAGGELFF
TGCAGCGTTGGACAGGGGGCGGGCGGGGAGCTGTTTTTT
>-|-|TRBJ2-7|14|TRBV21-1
CASSCPRGGYEQYF
TGTGCCAGCAGCTGCCCCCGCGGGGGCTACGAGCAGTACTTC
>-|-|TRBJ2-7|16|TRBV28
CASSSLGGVGSYEQYF
TGTGCCAGCAGTTCCCTTGGCGGGGTCGGCTCCTACGAGCAGTACTTC
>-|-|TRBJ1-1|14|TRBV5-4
CASTRGGPGTEAFF
TGTGCCAGTACCCGGGGGGGACCGGGCACTGAAGCTTTCTTT
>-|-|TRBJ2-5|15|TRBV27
CASSLWAQAPETQYF
TGTGCCAGCAGTTTATGGGCGCAGGCTCCAGAGACCCAGTACTTC
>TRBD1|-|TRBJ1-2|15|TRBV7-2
CASSAWTGTVNGYTF
TGTGCCAGCAGCGCTTGGACAGGGACCGTCAATGGCTACACCTTC
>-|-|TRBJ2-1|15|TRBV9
CASSPRGGAYNEQFF
TGTGCCAGCAGCCCACGTGGGGGGGCATACAATGAGCAGTTCTTC
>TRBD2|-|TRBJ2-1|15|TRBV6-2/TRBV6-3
CASSQTGLAALSQFF
TGTGCCAGCAGTCAAACGGGACTAGCGGCCCTCTCGCAGTTCTTC
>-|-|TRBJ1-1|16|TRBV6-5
CASSYSRTVGSTEAFF
TGTGCCAGCAGTTACTCCCGGACAGTCGGTAGCACTGAAGCTTTCTTT
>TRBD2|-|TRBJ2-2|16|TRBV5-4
CASAPGLAVDTGELFF
TGTGCCAGCGCGCCGGGACTAGCGGTCGACACCGGGGAGCTGTTTTTT
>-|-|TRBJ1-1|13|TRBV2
CANRLEGATEAFF
TGTGCCAACCGACTTGAAGGGGCGACTGAAGCTTTCTTT
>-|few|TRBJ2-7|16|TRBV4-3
CASSQDNTLSSYEQYF
TGCGCCAGCAGCCAAGATAATACCCTGAGCTCCTACGAGCAGTACTTC
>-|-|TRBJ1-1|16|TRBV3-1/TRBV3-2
CASSQVYLRQYSRAFF
TGTGCCAGCAGCCAAGTTTATCTTAGACAGTACAGTAGGGCTTTCTTT
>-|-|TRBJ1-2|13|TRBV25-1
CASSDGTYYGYTF
TGTGCCAGCAGTGACGGGACATACTATGGCTACACCTTC
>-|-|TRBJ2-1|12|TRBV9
CASSVVSNEQFF
TGTGCCAGCAGCGTAGTATCCAATGAGCAGTTCTTC
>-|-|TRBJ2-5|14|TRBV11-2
CASSLELRQETQYF
TGTGCCAGCAGCTTAGAGCTCAGACAAGAGACCCAGTACTTC
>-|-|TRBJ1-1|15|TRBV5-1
CASSYGRSGNTEAFF
TGCGCCAGCAGCTACGGAAGGAGTGGGAACACTGAAGCTTTCTTT
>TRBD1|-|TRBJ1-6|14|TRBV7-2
CASSSDRKNSPLHF
TGTGCCAGCAGCTCGGACAGGAAAAATTCACCCCTCCACTTT